One and the same sample provided the 19 T cell receptor beta chains below, sequenced in a study of shared clonotypes between healthy human individuals. The protocol was immunoSEQ multiplex PCR, while the TCRdb copy is restricted to in-frame clones and leaves out a portion. The sample consists of around 340,000 clones, roughly 70% of them appearing once. Material for sequencing was memory CD4+ T cells sorted from blood. The subset denotes: CD45RA-negative fraction. Every receptor here comes from a man aged 30-40 years in good health.

The sample holds one count of this clone. The chain uses TRBV9 and TRBJ2-5, with 8 bases fitting TRBD2. Germline CDR1 SGDLS, CDR2 YYNGEE. The CDR3 length is 17 residues. Germline trimming cut 2 bases from V and 6 bases from J; bases unmatched to any gene: 15. CDR3 nucleotide sequence: TGTGCCAGCAGCGTTGCGGGAGGTCTAAGATGGGGCCAGACCCAGTACTTC. It translates to CASSVAGGLRWGQTQYF.

The J gene is TRBJ2-3, the V gene TRBV7-6; a weak D match, TRBD2 (6 bases). Germline-derived CDR1 and CDR2 are SGHVS and FNYEAQ. This CDR3 has 16 amino acids. The V gene lost 4 bases and the J gene lost 2 bases, with 16 bases spanning the gap. This CDR3 reads CASSYRRDSFTDTQYF. CDR3 in DNA: TGTGCCAGCAGCTACCGGCGGGACTCATTCACAGATACGCAGTATTTT.

This sequence joins TRBV19 and TRBJ2-2; TRBD2 agrees at 9 bases. This CDR3 contains 16 residues. CDR1 and CDR2 (germline): LNHDA, SQIVND (reference sequence). The V and J ends lost 5 bases and 3 bases, in that order; junction bases with no gene match: 7. In nucleotides, the CDR3 is TGTGCCAGTAGTCCTCGGCTAGCGGGATACACCGGGGAGCTGTTTTTT. Translation: CASSPRLAGYTGELFF.

The chain employs TRBV11-2 and TRBJ2-1; D gene uncertain. V lost 3 bases and J 9 bases, leaving 9 bases between the germline ends. Germline V gene data show CDR1 as SGHAT and CDR2 as FQNNGV. The length of the CDR3 is 12 residues. The CDR3, as DNA: TGTGCCAGCAGCTTCGAGAAGGGTGAGCAGTTCTTC. It codes for CASSFEKGEQFF.

This clone was observed a handful of times. The chain carries TRBV29-1 and TRBJ2-7; TRBD1 aligns across 8 bases. CDR1 and CDR2 from the germline V gene are SQVTM and ANQGSEA. The J segment lost 7 bases and the V segment lost 6 bases, leaving 11 bases of the junction unmatched. This CDR3 has 13 residues. CDR3 loop: CSVVAGGAGEQYF. CDR3 sequence (DNA): TGCAGCGTGGTCGCAGGGGGCGCGGGGGAGCAGTACTTC.

The chain recombines TRBV7-9 with TRBJ1-2; no reliable D call. V gave up 5 bases and J gave up 4 bases, with 17 bases separating them. Germline values: CDR1 SEHNR, CDR2 FQNEAQ (reference sequence). This CDR3 spans 15 amino acids. The CDR3 region is CASSASGPRLYGYTF. Here the CDR3 DNA reads TGTGCCAGCAGCGCCAGCGGGCCCCGCCTCTATGGCTACACCTTC.

The genes are TRBV2 and TRBJ1-1, with D possibly being TRBD1 (5 bases). V lost 3 bases and J 8 bases, leaving 16 bases between the germline ends. The germline CDR1 and CDR2 sequences are SNHLY and FYNNEI. This CDR3 comprises 14 residues. Written as DNA, the CDR3 is TGTGCCAGCAGTGAGTCAGGGATGGGGACCGAAGCTTTCTTT. Amino acids: CASSESGMGTEAFF. Supplemented by reference TRBV2 and TRBJ1-1, the full variable domain reads EPEVTQTPSHQVTQMGQEVILRCVPISNHLYFYWYRQILGQKVEFLVSFYNNEISEKSEIFDDQFSVERPDGSNFTLKIRSTKLEDSAMYFCASSESGMGTEAFFGQGTRLTVV.

This clone was seen once. The chain joins TRBV9 to TRBJ1-3; possible D gene TRBD1, 5 bases. The CDR3 is 16 residues long. Trimming left V 2 bases short and J 0 bases short, with 12 bases between. Per the germline V gene, CDR1 is SGDLS and CDR2 is YYNGEE. This chain's CDR3 is CASSVGGVSSGNTIYF. The CDR3 bases are TGTGCCAGCAGCGTCGGGGGGGTTAGCTCTGGAAACACCATATATTTT.

The rearrangement uses TRBV7-9 and TRBJ2-7; possible D gene TRBD2, 6 bases. V was trimmed by 3 bases and J by 5 bases, leaving 14 bases between them. CDR1 and CDR2 (germline): SEHNR, FQNEAQ (reference sequence). The CDR3 extends over 14 amino acids. The CDR3 loop reads CASSFVSGSDEQYF. The CDR3 DNA is TGTGCCAGCAGCTTCGTCTCCGGGAGCGACGAGCAGTACTTC.

The J gene is TRBJ1-4, the V gene TRBV2; weak D call: TRBD1 (6 bases). The CDR3 has 13 residues. V lost 0 bases, J lost 10 bases, and 9 bases lay in between. Germline CDR1 SNHLY, CDR2 FYNNEI. The CDR3 sequence: CASSEARGGKLFF. The CDR3, as DNA: TGTGCCAGCAGTGAAGCCAGGGGTGGAAAACTGTTTTTT.

This rearrangement joins TRBV15 to TRBJ2-1, with TRBD1 matching 7 bases. The germline CDR1 and CDR2 sequences are LNHNV and YYDKDF (reference sequence). The CDR3 totals 19 residues. The ends lost 0 bases at V and 8 bases at J; junction bases unmatched: 19. CDR3 sequence reads: CATSRDSYAGRGLADEQFF. The CDR3, as DNA: TGTGCCACCAGCAGAGATTCTTATGCGGGCAGGGGGTTAGCCGATGAGCAGTTCTTC.

V gene TRBV18 combines with J gene TRBJ1-3, with D uncertain. Trimming cost V 3 bases and J 3 bases, with 12 bases left between them. CDR1 and CDR2 from the germline V gene are KGHSH and LQKENI. CDR3 length: 15 residues. The CDR3 DNA is TGTGCCAGCTCACCGTACAAGGGAGGTGGAAACACCATATATTTT. It codes for CASSPYKGGGNTIYF.

This clone was recorded once. The chain combines TRBV2 with TRBJ1-5; 7 bases fit TRBD1. This CDR3 comprises 15 residues. The germline V gene has CDR1 SNHLY and CDR2 FYNNEI. V shed 2 bases and J 4 bases; nucleotides not matched to a gene: 5. The CDR3 nucleotides are TGTGCCAGCAGTGAAAGGGACAGCGGAAATCAGCCCCAGCATTTT. Encoded protein: CASSERDSGNQPQHF.

J is TRBJ2-3 and V is TRBV5-4, with 15 nucleotides matching TRBD2. This CDR3 contains 19 residues. The trim removed 4 bases at V and 2 bases at J, leaving 11 bases unmatched. CDR1 SGHNT and CDR2 YYREEE come from the germline V gene (reference sequence). The CDR3 DNA follows: TGTGCCAGCAGCGCGGGACTAGCGGGAGGACCTACTTCCACAGATACGCAGTATTTT. Encoded protein: CASSAGLAGGPTSTDTQYF. Full variable domain (remainder filled in from reference TRBV5-4 and TRBJ2-3): ETGVTQSPTHLIKTRGQQVTLRCSSQSGHNTVSWYQQALGQGPQFIFQYYREEENGRGNFPPRFSGLQFPNYSSELNVNALELDDSALYLCASSAGLAGGPTSTDTQYFGPGTRLTVL.

The V gene is TRBV19, the J gene TRBJ2-2; 9 bases map to TRBD2. The V segment lost 3 bases and the J segment 3 bases; nucleotides outside the gene matches: 2. The CDR3 sequence is 15 residues long. Germline V gives CDR1 LNHDA, CDR2 SQIVND (reference sequence). CDR3 DNA: TGTGCCAGTAGTATTAGCGGGAGTTACACCGGGGAGCTGTTTTTT. The encoded protein is CASSISGSYTGELFF.

This sequence joins TRBV9 and TRBJ1-2; D is perhaps TRBD1 (6 bases). Trimming removed 4 bases from V and 4 bases from J, with 20 bases in between. Looked up from germline, CDR1 is SGDLS and CDR2 is YYNGEE. This CDR3 spans 16 amino acids. The CDR3 loop reads CASSFPRGQGGYGYTF. For the CDR3, the DNA is TGTGCCAGCAGCTTCCCGCGGGGGCAGGGAGGCTATGGCTACACCTTC.

This clone is a singleton in its sample. V usage is TRBV5-4 and J usage is TRBJ2-2, with D perhaps TRBD1 (6 bases). This CDR3 is 16 amino acids long. Germline-derived CDR1 and CDR2 are SGHNT and YYREEE (reference sequence). V dropped 4 bases and J dropped 4 bases, with 17 bases sitting between them. CDR3 region: CASSTGTSRSTGELFF. The DNA of the CDR3 is TGTGCCAGCAGCACAGGGACAAGCAGAAGCACCGGGGAGCTGTTTTTT.

This chain links TRBV7-9 with TRBJ2-1; the match to TRBD2 covers 8 bases. The CDR3 consists of 15 residues. From germline, CDR1 is SEHNR and CDR2 FQNEAQ (reference sequence). With 5 bases clipped from V and 5 bases from J, the junction kept 8 bases outside the gene matches. As DNA, the CDR3 is TGTGCCAGCAGCGAGGGACTAGGGGGGCACAATGAGCAGTTCTTC. The encoded protein is CASSEGLGGHNEQFF. Using reference TRBV7-9 and TRBJ2-1 for the parts outside the CDR3, the full variable domain is DTGVSQNPRHKITKRGQNVTFRCDPISEHNRLYWYRQTLGQGPEFLTYFQNEAQLEKSRLLSDRFSAERPKGSFSTLEIQRTEQGDSAMYLCASSEGLGGHNEQFFGPGTRLTVL.

The J gene is TRBJ2-7, the V gene TRBV27; 13 nucleotides align to TRBD2. Germline assignment: CDR1 MNHEY and CDR2 SMNVEV (reference sequence). CDR3 size: 15 residues. V trimming: 6 bases; J trimming: 7 bases; junction bases outside the gene matches: 9. Here the CDR3 reads CASSMGLAGLGEQYF. DNA of the CDR3: TGTGCCAGCAGCATGGGACTAGCGGGACTCGGGGAGCAGTACTTC.